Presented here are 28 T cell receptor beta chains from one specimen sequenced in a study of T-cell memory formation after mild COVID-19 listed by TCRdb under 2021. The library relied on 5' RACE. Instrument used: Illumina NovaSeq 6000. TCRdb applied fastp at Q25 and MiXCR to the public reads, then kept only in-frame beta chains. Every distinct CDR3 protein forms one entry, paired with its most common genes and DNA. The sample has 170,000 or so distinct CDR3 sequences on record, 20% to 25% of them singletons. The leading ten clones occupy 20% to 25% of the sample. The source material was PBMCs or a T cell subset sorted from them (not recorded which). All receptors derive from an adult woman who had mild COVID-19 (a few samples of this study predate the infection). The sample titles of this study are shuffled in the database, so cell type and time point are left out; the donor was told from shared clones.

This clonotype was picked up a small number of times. CDR3 in DNA: TGTGCCAGCAGCGACATAGGCACTGAAGCTTTCTTT. Translated: CASSDIGTEAFF. This chain joins TRBV7-6 and TRBJ1-1, with D unclear. This CDR3 spans 12 amino acids. CDR1 SGHVS and CDR2 FNYEAQ come from the germline V gene. V was cut by 5 bases and J by 4 bases, with 8 bases left in between.

This CDR3 reads CAWTGTGYEQYF. CDR3 bases: TGTGCCTGGACCGGGACAGGCTACGAGCAGTACTTC. This sequence joins TRBV30 and TRBJ2-7, with TRBD1 matching 8 bases. Per germline, CDR1 GTSNPN and CDR2 SVGIG (reference sequence). After removal of 4 bases from V and 3 bases from J, the junction contained 2 bases not matched to a gene. The CDR3 has 12 residues.

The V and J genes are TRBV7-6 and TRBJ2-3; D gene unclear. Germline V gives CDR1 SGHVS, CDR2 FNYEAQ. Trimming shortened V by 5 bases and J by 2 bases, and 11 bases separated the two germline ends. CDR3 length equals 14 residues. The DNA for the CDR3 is TGTGCCAGCAGCCAAGGGCCCGACACAGATACGCAGTATTTT. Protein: CASSQGPDTDTQYF.

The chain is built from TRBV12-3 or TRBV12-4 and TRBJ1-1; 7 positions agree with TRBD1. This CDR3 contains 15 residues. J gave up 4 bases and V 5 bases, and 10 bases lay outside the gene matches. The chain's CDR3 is CASSPSWTGTTEAFF. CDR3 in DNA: TGTGCCAGCAGTCCGTCGTGGACAGGCACCACTGAAGCTTTCTTT.

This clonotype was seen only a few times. The CDR3 spells CASSPQDSGANVLTF. CDR3 nucleotide sequence: TGCGCCAGCAGCCCTCAGGACTCTGGGGCCAACGTCCTGACTTTC. The V and J genes are TRBV4-3 and TRBJ2-6; D remains unclear. The ends were cut back, 4 bases at V and 0 bases at J, with 7 bases in the middle. CDR1 LGHNA and CDR2 YSLEER come from the germline V gene. This CDR3 has 15 amino acids.

CDR3 DNA sequence: TGTGCCAGCAGCGCAAGGGAGGGTGAAGCCAAAAACATTCAGTACTTC. Protein sequence: CASSAREGEAKNIQYF. The rearrangement links TRBV5-5 to TRBJ2-4; 7 bases agree with TRBD2. CDR1 and CDR2 from the germline V gene are SGHKS and YYEKEE (reference sequence). Losses at the gene ends were 4 bases for V and 0 bases for J; bases not matched to a gene: 7. This CDR3 is 16 amino acids long.

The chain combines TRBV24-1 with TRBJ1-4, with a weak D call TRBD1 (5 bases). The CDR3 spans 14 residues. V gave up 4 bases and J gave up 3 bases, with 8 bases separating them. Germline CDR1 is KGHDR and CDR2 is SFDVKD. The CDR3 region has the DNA TGTGCCACCAGTGAACCAGGGTCTAATGAAAAACTGTTTTTT. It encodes CATSEPGSNEKLFF.

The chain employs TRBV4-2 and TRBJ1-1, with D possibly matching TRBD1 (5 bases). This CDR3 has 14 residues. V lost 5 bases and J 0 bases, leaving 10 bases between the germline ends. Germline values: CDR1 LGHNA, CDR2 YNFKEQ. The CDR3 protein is CASSDKGMNTEAFF. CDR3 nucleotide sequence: TGTGCCAGCAGCGATAAGGGGATGAACACTGAAGCTTTCTTT.

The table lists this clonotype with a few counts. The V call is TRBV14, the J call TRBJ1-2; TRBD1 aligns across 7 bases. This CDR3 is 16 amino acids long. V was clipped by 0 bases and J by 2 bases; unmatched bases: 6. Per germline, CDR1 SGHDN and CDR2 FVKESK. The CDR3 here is CASSQDQGEPNYGYTF. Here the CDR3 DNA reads TGTGCCAGCAGCCAAGATCAGGGGGAACCCAACTATGGCTACACCTTC.

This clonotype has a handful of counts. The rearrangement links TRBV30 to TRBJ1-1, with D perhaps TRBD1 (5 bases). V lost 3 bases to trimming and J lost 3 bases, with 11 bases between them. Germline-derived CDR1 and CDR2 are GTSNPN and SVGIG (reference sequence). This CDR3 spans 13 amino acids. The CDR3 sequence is CAWRQAPHTEAFF. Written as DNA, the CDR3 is TGTGCCTGGAGACAGGCCCCACACACTGAAGCTTTCTTT.

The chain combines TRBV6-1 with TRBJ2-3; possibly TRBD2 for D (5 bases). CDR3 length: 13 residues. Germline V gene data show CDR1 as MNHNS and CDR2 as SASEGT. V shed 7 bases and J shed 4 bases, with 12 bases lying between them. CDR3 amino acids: CASTILGSDTQYF. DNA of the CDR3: TGTGCCAGCACCATACTAGGGTCAGATACGCAGTATTTT.

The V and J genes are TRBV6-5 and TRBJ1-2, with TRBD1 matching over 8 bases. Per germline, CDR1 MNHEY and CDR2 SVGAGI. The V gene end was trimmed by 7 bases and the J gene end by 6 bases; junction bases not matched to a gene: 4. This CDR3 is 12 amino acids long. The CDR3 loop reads CASKDRVHGYTF. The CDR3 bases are TGTGCCAGCAAGGACAGGGTACATGGCTACACCTTC.

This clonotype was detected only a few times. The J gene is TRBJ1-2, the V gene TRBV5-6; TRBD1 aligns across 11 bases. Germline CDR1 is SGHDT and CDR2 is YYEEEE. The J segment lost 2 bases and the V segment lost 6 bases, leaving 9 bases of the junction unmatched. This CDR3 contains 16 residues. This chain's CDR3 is CASTTEGTGGNYGYTF. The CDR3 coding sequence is TGTGCCAGCACCACGGAAGGGACAGGGGGAAACTATGGCTACACCTTC.

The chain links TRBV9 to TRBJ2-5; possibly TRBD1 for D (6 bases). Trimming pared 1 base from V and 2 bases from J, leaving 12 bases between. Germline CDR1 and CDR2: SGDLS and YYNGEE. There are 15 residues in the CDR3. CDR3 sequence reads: CASSVTPGAQETQYF. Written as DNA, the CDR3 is TGTGCCAGCAGCGTAACTCCAGGGGCGCAAGAGACCCAGTACTTC.

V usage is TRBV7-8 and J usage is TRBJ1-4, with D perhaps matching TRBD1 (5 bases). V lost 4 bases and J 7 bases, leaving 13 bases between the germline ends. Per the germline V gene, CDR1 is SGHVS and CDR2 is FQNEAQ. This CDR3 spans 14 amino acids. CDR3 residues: CASSSRDPLEKLFF. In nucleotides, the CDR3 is TGTGCCAGCAGCTCCCGGGACCCGCTTGAAAAACTGTTTTTT.

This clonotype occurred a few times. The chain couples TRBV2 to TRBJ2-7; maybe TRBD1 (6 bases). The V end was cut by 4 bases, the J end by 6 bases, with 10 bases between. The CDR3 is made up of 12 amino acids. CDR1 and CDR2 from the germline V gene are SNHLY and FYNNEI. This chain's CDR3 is CASSGEGVEQYF. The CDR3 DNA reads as TGTGCCAGCAGTGGAGAGGGGGTCGAGCAGTACTTC.

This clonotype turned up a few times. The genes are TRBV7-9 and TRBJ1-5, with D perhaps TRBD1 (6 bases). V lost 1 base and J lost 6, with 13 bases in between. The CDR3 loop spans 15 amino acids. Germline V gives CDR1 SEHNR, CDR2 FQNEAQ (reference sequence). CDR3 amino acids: CASSLGGGPGQPQHF. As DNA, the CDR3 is TGTGCCAGCAGCTTAGGGGGGGGCCCGGGTCAGCCCCAGCATTTT. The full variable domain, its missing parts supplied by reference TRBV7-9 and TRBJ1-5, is DTGVSQNPRHKITKRGQNVTFRCDPISEHNRLYWYRQTLGQGPEFLTYFQNEAQLEKSRLLSDRFSAERPKGSFSTLEIQRTEQGDSAMYLCASSLGGGPGQPQHFGDGTRLSIL.

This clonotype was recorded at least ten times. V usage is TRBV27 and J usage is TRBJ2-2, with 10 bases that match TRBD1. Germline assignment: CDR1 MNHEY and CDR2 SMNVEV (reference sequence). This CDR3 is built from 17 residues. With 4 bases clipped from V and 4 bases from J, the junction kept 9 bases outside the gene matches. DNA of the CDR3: TGTGCCAGCAGTTGGACAGGGGGTTCCGTTCTCACCGGGGAGCTGTTTTTT. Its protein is CASSWTGGSVLTGELFF.

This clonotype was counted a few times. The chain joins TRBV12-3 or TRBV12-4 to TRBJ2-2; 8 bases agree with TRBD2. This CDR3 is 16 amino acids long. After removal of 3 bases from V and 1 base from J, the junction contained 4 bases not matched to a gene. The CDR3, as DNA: TGTGCCAGCAGTTTGGCGGGGGGTAAGAACACCGGGGAGCTGTTTTTT. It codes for CASSLAGGKNTGELFF.

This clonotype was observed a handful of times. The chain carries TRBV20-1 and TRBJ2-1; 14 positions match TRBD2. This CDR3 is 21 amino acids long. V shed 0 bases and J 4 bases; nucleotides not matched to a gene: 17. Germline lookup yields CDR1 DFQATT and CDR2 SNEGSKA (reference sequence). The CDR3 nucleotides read TGCAGTGCTAGAGATGCCCTCGGGACTAGCGGGAGCCCCCACCCGTACAATGAGCAGTTCTTC. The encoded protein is CSARDALGTSGSPHPYNEQFF.

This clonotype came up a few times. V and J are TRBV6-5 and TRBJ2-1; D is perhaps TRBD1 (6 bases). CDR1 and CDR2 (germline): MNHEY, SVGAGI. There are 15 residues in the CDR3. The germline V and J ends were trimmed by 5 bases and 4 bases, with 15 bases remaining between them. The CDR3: CASSHEGRGYNEQFF. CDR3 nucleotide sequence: TGTGCCAGCAGTCATGAGGGTAGGGGGTACAATGAGCAGTTCTTC.

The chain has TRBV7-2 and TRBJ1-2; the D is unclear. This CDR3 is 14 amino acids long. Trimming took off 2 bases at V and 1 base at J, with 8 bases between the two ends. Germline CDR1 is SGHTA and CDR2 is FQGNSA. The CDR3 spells CASSLLQINYGYTF. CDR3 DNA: TGTGCCAGCAGCTTACTCCAGATTAACTATGGCTACACCTTC.

DNA of the CDR3: TGTGCCAGCTCACCGCGGGGGGCGGTCGAGCAGTACTTC. This encodes CASSPRGAVEQYF. V and J are TRBV18 and TRBJ2-7; 8 nucleotides agree with TRBD2. Losses at the gene ends were 3 bases for V and 6 bases for J; bases not matched to a gene: 4. This CDR3 is built from 13 residues. Germline lookup yields CDR1 KGHSH and CDR2 LQKENI.

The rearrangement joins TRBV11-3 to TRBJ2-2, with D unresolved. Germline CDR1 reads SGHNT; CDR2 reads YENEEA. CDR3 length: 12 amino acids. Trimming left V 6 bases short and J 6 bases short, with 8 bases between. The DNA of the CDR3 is TGTGCCAGCAGAAACGGAGCCGGGGAGCTGTTTTTT. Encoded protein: CASRNGAGELFF.

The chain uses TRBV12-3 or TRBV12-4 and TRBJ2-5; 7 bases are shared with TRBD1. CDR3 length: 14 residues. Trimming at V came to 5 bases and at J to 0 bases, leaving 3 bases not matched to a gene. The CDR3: CASSRGTDQETQYF. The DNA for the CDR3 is TGTGCCAGCAGTAGAGGGACAGACCAAGAGACCCAGTACTTC.

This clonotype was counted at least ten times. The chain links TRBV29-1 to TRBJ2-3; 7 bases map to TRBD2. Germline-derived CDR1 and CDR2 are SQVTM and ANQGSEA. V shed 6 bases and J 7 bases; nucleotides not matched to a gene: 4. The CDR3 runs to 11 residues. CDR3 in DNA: TGCAGCGTCCGCGGGGGAAATACGCAGTATTTT. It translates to CSVRGGNTQYF.

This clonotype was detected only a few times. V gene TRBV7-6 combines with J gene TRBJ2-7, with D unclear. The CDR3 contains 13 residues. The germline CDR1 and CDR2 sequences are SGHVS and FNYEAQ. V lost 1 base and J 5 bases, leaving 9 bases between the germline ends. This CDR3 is CASSLGTLDEQYF. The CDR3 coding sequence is TGTGCCAGCAGCTTAGGGACCTTGGACGAGCAGTACTTC.

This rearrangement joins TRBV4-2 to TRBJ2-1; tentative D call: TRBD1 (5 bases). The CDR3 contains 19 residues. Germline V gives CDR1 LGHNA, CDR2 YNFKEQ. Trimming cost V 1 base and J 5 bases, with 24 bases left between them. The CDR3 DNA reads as TGTGCCAGCAGCCAAGTAAGCTACAGGCAGGCTAGGGCGGACAATGAGCAGTTCTTC. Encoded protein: CASSQVSYRQARADNEQFF.